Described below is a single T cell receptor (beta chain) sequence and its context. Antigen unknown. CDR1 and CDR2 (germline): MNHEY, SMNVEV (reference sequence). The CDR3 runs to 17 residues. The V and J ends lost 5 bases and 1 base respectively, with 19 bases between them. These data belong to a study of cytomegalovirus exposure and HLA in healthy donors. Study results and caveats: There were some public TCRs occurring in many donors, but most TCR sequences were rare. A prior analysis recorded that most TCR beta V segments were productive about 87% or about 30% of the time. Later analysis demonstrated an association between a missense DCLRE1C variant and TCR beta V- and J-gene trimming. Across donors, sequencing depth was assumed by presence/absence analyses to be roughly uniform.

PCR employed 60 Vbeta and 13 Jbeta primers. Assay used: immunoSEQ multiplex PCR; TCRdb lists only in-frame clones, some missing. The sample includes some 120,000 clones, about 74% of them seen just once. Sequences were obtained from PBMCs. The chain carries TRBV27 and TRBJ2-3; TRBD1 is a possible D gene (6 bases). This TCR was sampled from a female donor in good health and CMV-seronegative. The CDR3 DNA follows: TGTGCCAGCAGTCCTACCAGGGGCGTAGGAGGCACAGATACGCAGTATTTT. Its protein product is CASSPTRGVGGTDTQYF.